One sample yielded the 8 T cell receptor beta chains listed below, sequenced in a study of blood T cells in healthy people across ages. Sample-barcoded 5' priming and a J-beta primer mix drove a second PCR of roughly 6 to 12 cycles. TCRdb independently ran MiXCR on the 5' RACE reads; one entry per CDR3 protein. The sample includes about 800,000 distinct CDR3 sequences, around 50% of them seen just once. The sequenced sample was blood. Receptors originate from a man at least 80 years old in good health.

At least ten counts were recorded for this clonotype. The rearrangement joins TRBV5-1 to TRBJ2-1, with a tentative D call TRBD2 (5 bases). CDR1 and CDR2 from the germline V gene are SGHRS and YFSETQ. Deletions cut 2 bases from V and 1 base from J, with 7 bases between. The CDR3 has 14 residues. DNA for the CDR3: TGCGCCAGCAGCTTAAGCGGATCCTACAATGAGCAGTTCTTC. This codes for CASSLSGSYNEQFF. Full variable domain (missing parts from reference TRBV5-1 and TRBJ2-1): KAGVTQTPRYLIKTRGQQVTLSCSPISGHRSVSWYQQTPGQGLQFLFEYFSETQRNKGNFPGRFSGRQFSNSRSEMNVSTLELGDSALYLCASSLSGSYNEQFFGPGTRLTVL.

Concerning this clonotype: A read error is possible here, since a much larger clone lies one base away. The chain recombines TRBV28 with TRBJ2-7, with 7 positions matching TRBD1. The CDR3 loop spans 13 amino acids. The V gene's germline CDR1 is MDHEN and CDR2 SYDVKM. Unmatched junction bases numbered 11, after V lost 6 bases and J lost 9 bases. The CDR3, as DNA: TGTGCCAGCAGCCCGGGACAGAGCCACCGGCAGTACTTC. This gives the protein CASSPGQSHRQYF.

J is TRBJ2-1 and V is TRBV20-1, with D hard to call. The J call could be wrong; TRBJ2-7 is a better fit for the DNA end. This CDR3 region has 13 residues. Germline CDR1 is DFQATT and CDR2 is SNEGSKA (reference sequence). The CDR3: CSARVSPAYEQYF. The CDR3, as DNA: TGCAGTGCTAGAGTATCGCCGGCCTACGAGCAGTACTTC.

This clonotype was recorded once. The V and J genes are TRBV5-1 and TRBJ1-1; a weak D match, TRBD1 (5 bases). Per the germline V gene, CDR1 is SGHRS and CDR2 is YFSETQ. CDR3 length equals 13 residues. V lost 7 bases and J lost 7, with 17 bases in between. The CDR3 nucleotides are TGCGCCAGCCAATCGACGGGGACGGTTGAAGCTTTCTTT. Translated, it gives CASQSTGTVEAFF.

This clonotype showed up many times. The chain combines TRBV2 with TRBJ2-3, with unresolved D. This CDR3 is 13 amino acids long. CDR1 and CDR2 from the germline V gene are SNHLY and FYNNEI. Trimming stripped 3 bases from V and 1 base from J, with 5 bases between. The CDR3 is CASSDVGTDTQYF. The DNA of the CDR3 is TGTGCCAGCAGTGATGTAGGCACAGATACGCAGTATTTT.

The rearrangement links TRBV6-5 to TRBJ2-5; 7 positions agree with TRBD2. CDR3 length equals 14 residues. Germline trimming cut 4 bases from V and 11 bases from J; bases unmatched to any gene: 13. In germline, CDR1 is MNHEY, CDR2 SVGAGI. The DNA of the CDR3 is TGTGCCAGCAGTTCCAATGGGAGGGTCAATGAGCAGTACTTC. Its translation is CASSSNGRVNEQYF.

The chain joins TRBV2 to TRBJ1-1; TRBD1 matches at 10 bases. This CDR3 region has 14 residues. V trimming: 4 bases; J trimming: 5 bases; junction bases outside the gene matches: 4. CDR1 and CDR2 from the germline V gene are SNHLY and FYNNEI. DNA of the CDR3: TGTGCCAGCAGTGTCAGGACAGGGGGGACTGAAGCTTTCTTT. It encodes CASSVRTGGTEAFF.

The CDR3 DNA is TGTGCCAGCAGTTACGCGAGTCTGGGAGAGACCCAGTACTTC. It yields the protein CASSYASLGETQYF. The chain recombines TRBV6-5 with TRBJ2-7; no clear D. The tail of the sequence fits TRBJ2-5 better, so the J call may be wrong. CDR3 length equals 14 residues. The V gene's germline CDR1 is MNHEY and CDR2 SVGAGI.